The present TCR beta chain was sequenced within a study of shared clonotypes between healthy human individuals (dated by TCRdb to 2018 to 2021). Study-level background: Three men and two women, aged 18 to 49 years, made up the cohort. Blood TCR repertoires of five healthy adults were deeply sequenced to estimate repertoire size and the extent of clonotype sharing between individuals. To increase sequencing depth and limit assay-specific biases, TCR repertoire library preparation and sequencing were carried out by different laboratories using diverse techniques. Each donor's leukapheresis produced roughly between about 0.9 and 9.5 billion PBMCs.

Worth noting for this clone: Its antigen is still unknown. There are no base qualities to consult, and no much larger clone falls within one base.

On the study overall, not on this receptor specifically: Because the study included only a small number of donors, the genetic and exposure-history diversity represented was limited. Only blood was sampled, and tissue TCR repertoires likely differ from those in blood. Pairwise subsampling led to the expectation that sequencing depth would affect the degree of clonotype sharing among donors.

The CDR3 goes from the cysteine to the phenylalanine over 15 residues. Solely the CDR3 DNA is kept, with 45 bases framed from the first base. CDR1 and CDR2, per the germline V gene, are MGHRA and YSYEKL. Between the V and J ends, shortened by 1 base and 4 bases respectively, the junction contains 13 bases. Using the deep immunoSEQ assay, TCR CDR3 regions were amplified from genomic DNA by multiplex PCR. Extracted genomic DNA from each cell subset was distributed evenly across all wells of several immunoSEQ 96-well plates, and each plate was treated as a replicate. For unsorted PBMC, approximately 0.3 ug of genomic DNA, equivalent to 25,000 to 35,000 T cell genomes, went into each replicate PCR. Unsorted PBMC genomic DNA was sequenced across ten immunoSEQ deep assay plates. The purified libraries were quantified using a Qubit 3.0 fluorometer, sized with a Bioanalyzer 2100, and then quantified again using the KAPA Library Quantification kit. A separate single-read 150-cycle Illumina NextSeq 550 flow cell was used to sequence each immunoSEQ 96-well plate. Per the source publication's procedure: Because the immunoSEQ output held only junctional sequences and lacked quality scores, the filtering could not match the filtering applied to full-length reads. Sequences were annotated with PyIR, a Python wrapper for IgBLAST v1.9, using IMGT germline references to assign V/J genes and CDR3. Reads were filtered out if the reads had weak V/J assignments (E-value above 1e-6), no CDR3, stop codons, out-of-frame junctions, or ambiguous translated residues. A V3J clonotype was defined by an identical inferred V gene, J gene, and CDR3 amino acid sequence. The percentage overlap between two repertoires was calculated by dividing the number of shared unique clonotypes by the size of the smaller repertoire. Richness of each repertoire was evaluated using RTK rarefaction, the Chao1 estimator, and Recon v2.1 estimates of unobserved clonotypes. Drawn from immuneACCESS, this table holds only the in-frame rearrangements with V and J called that TCRdb kept. Clones are partly lost; checked studies trace under half to an unresolved V gene and leave the rest unexplained. The D gene and trimming were derived from the DNA, and the V and J assignments and clone size from that table. The sample has around 480,000 clones on record, about three quarters of them singletons. The leading ten clones occupy roughly an eighth of the sample.

Healthy HIV-negative adults with no recently reported acute infections or vaccinations were included as donors. Only Caucasian adults living in Nashville, Tennessee, USA were represented among the donors. In the unsorted samples, 70 million to 95 million PBMCs were counted, and genomic DNA was extracted using the QIAamp DNA Blood Mini kit. Blood was collected by leukapheresis, and PBMCs were isolated by Ficoll-Histopaque density gradient centrifugation and then cryopreserved in liquid nitrogen vapor phase. The TCR comes from a woman in her thirties or forties in good health. Some clones in this sample may be carry-over from other donors' samples. The sample taken for sequencing was PBMCs. The receptor chain draws on TRBV4-1 and TRBJ1-1; the D gene cannot be resolved reliably. The CDR3 region reads CASSQVARESTEAFF. The DNA sequence is as follows: TGCGCCAGCAGCCAAGTGGCCAGAGAGTCCACTGAAGCTTTCTTT.